The 9 T cell receptor beta chains in this list originate from one sample, sequenced in a study of radiotherapy plus CTLA-4 blockade in lung cancer. Clones were sequenced by immunoSEQ multiplex PCR, and TCRdb holds only the in-frame ones, with some missing. The sample holds 25,000 to 35,000 clones, approximately 78% seen once. Sequenced here: peripheral blood, sampled from a patient treated with radiotherapy plus ipilimumab. The receptors were sampled from a human donor with non-small cell lung cancer who had stable disease on radiotherapy plus ipilimumab.

This chain links TRBV5-8 with TRBJ2-3; 7 bases line up with TRBD2. V was clipped by 4 bases and J by 4 bases; unmatched bases: 6. The CDR3 consists of 14 residues. CDR1 and CDR2 (germline): SGHTS, YDEGEE. The CDR3 reads CASSRGLVPDTQYF. CDR3 coding DNA: TGTGCCAGCAGCCGTGGACTAGTACCAGATACGCAGTATTTT.

DNA for the CDR3: TGTGCCAGCAGCTTAGTGGTGGGGATAGGAAGTAACTACGAGCAGTACTTC. It is translated as CASSLVVGIGSNYEQYF. The V gene is TRBV7-2, the J gene TRBJ2-7; unclear D gene. Trimming left V 1 base short and J 3 bases short, with 19 bases between. CDR1 is SGHTA and CDR2 is FQGNSA in the germline V gene. This CDR3 has 17 amino acids.

The DNA of the CDR3 is TGTGCCAGCTCTCGACGGAAAAATTCACCCCTCCACTTT. This translates into CASSRRKNSPLHF. The genes are TRBV18 and TRBJ1-6; no clear D gene. V was shortened by 6 bases and J by 7 bases, with 10 bases between the two germline ends. Looked up from germline, CDR1 is KGHSH and CDR2 is LQKENI. The CDR3 covers 13 residues. Filled out from reference TRBV18 and TRBJ1-6, the complete variable domain reads NAGVMQNPRHLVRRRGQEARLRCSPMKGHSHVYWYRQLPEEGLKFMVYLQKENIIDESGMPKERFSAEFPKEGPSILRIQQVVRGDSAAYFCASSRRKNSPLHFGNGTRLTVT.

The chain links TRBV6-5 to TRBJ2-7, with D perhaps given as TRBD1 or TRBD2 (6 bases each). Germline-derived CDR1 and CDR2 are MNHEY and SVGAGI. Between the trimmed V and J ends, which lost 2 bases and 3 bases, there was a span of 17 bases. The CDR3 is 16 residues long. In DNA form, the CDR3 reads TGTGCCAGCAGTTACGGTTGGGGGGCGAAGGTCTACGAGCAGTACTTC. It codes for CASSYGWGAKVYEQYF.

This clone was seen a few times. The chain joins TRBV11-1 to TRBJ1-1; TRBD1 might be the D (5 bases). V lost 6 bases to trimming and J lost 1 base, with 12 bases between them. In germline, CDR1 is SGHAT, CDR2 FQDESV (reference sequence). This CDR3 has 14 residues. In DNA form, the CDR3 reads TGTGCCAGCAGATCGTACACAGGGAACACTGAAGCTTTCTTT. Residues: CASRSYTGNTEAFF.

This chain uses TRBV11-2 with TRBJ2-1; TRBD1 matches 8 bases. This CDR3 is built from 15 residues. The V segment lost 5 bases and the J segment 6 bases; nucleotides outside the gene matches: 9. In germline, CDR1 is SGHAT, CDR2 FQNNGV. The CDR3 DNA reads TGTGCCAGCAGCGTCCCCGGACAGGGTCGCAATGAGCAGTTCTTC. It codes for CASSVPGQGRNEQFF.

The rearrangement links TRBV30 to TRBJ2-4; the D gene is possibly TRBD1 (5 bases). V was trimmed by 3 bases and J by 0 bases, leaving 18 bases between them. Germline V gene lookup returns CDR1 GTSNPN and CDR2 SVGIG (reference sequence). The CDR3 length is 17 residues. The CDR3 region has the DNA TGTGCCTGGAGCCCGCTGGGGCCTACTCTAGCCAAAAACATTCAGTACTTC. Its protein product is CAWSPLGPTLAKNIQYF. Looking up the rest from reference TRBV30 and TRBJ2-4 gives the full variable domain: SQTIHQWPATLVQPVGSPLSLECTVEGTSNPNLYWYRQAAGRGLQLLFYSVGIGQISSEVPQNLSASRPQDRQFILSSKKLLLSDSGFYLCAWSPLGPTLAKNIQYFGAGTRLSVL.

This chain uses TRBV5-1 with TRBJ1-4; D possibly corresponds to TRBD1 (6 bases). The V gene lost 0 bases and the J gene lost 6 bases, with 15 bases spanning the gap. This CDR3 has 16 residues. Germline V gives CDR1 SGHRS, CDR2 YFSETQ. In nucleotides, the CDR3 is TGCGCCAGCAGCTTGGGACAGACAGGACCCCATGAAAAACTGTTTTTT. This sequence encodes CASSLGQTGPHEKLFF.

CDR3 bases: TGTGCCAGCAGCTTCGGAAATCCTTACGAGCAGTACTTC. Its translation is CASSFGNPYEQYF. The chain recombines TRBV7-9 with TRBJ2-7; unclear D gene. The germline gives CDR1 SEHNR, CDR2 FQNEAQ (reference sequence). The CDR3 has 13 residues. V was clipped by 3 bases and J by 4 bases, with 10 bases between them.